The entry that follows covers one T cell receptor beta chain sequence. Its specificity is unknown. The CDR3 is made up of 17 amino acids. CDR1 and CDR2 (germline): MDHEN, SYDVKM. The V gene end was trimmed by 2 bases and the J gene end by 8 bases; junction bases not matched to a gene: 13. These data belong to a study of early T cells in non-severe SARS-CoV-2 infection. The overall study: Sequencing input comprised bulk RNA from unsorted whole blood; chain pairing was not available. Study-level results: VDJdb-based annotation leaned toward anti-spike CD8 responses and missed private and CD4 specificities.

TCRdb re-called the 5' RACE reads through MiXCR, storing one row per CDR3 protein. The table records roughly 81,000 distinct CDR3 sequences, 9% to 14% of them present only once. Sequencing was carried out using whole blood. The sequence came from an adult who was a healthcare worker with PCR-confirmed SARS-CoV-2 infection or an uninfected control (not recorded which). This rearrangement joins TRBV28 to TRBJ1-4; TRBD1 agrees at 8 bases. The CDR3 here is CASSLLGTTGEGEKLFF. The CDR3 DNA reads as TGTGCCAGCAGTTTACTCGGGACGACAGGGGAGGGCGAAAAACTGTTTTTT.